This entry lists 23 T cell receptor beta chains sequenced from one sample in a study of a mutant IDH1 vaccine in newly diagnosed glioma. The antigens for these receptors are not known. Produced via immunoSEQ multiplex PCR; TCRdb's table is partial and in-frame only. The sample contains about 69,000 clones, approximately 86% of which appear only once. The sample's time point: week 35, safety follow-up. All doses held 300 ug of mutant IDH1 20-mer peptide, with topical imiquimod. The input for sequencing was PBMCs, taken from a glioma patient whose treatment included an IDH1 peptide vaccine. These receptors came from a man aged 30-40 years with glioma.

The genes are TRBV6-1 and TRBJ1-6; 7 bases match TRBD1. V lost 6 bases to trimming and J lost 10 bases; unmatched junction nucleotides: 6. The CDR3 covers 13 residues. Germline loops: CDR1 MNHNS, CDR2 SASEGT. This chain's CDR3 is CASRTTGPSPLHF. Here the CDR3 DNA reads TGTGCCAGCAGGACGACAGGGCCCTCACCCCTCCACTTT.

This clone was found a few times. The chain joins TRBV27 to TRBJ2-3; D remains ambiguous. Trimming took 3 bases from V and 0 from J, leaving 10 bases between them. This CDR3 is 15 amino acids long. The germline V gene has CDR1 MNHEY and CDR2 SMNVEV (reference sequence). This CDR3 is CASSLAIGSTDTQYF. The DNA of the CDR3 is TGTGCCAGCAGTTTGGCGATTGGAAGCACAGATACGCAGTATTTT.

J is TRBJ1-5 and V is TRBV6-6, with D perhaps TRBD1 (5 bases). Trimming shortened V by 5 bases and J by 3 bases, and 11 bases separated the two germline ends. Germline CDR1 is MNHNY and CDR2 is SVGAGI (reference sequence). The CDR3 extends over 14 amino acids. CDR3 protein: CASSPGTVNQPQHF. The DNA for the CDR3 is TGTGCCAGCAGTCCCGGGACGGTCAATCAGCCCCAGCATTTT.

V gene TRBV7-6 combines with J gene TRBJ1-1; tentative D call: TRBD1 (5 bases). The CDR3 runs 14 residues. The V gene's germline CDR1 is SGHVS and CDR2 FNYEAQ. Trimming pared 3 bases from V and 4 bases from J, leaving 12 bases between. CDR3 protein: CASSFETGATEAFF. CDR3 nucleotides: TGTGCCAGCAGCTTCGAAACAGGAGCCACTGAAGCTTTCTTT. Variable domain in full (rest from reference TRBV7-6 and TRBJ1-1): GAGVSQSPRYKVTKRGQDVALRCDPISGHVSLYWYRQALGQGPEFLTYFNYEAQQDKSGLPNDRFSAERPEGSISTLTIQRTEQRDSAMYRCASSFETGATEAFFGQGTRLTVV.

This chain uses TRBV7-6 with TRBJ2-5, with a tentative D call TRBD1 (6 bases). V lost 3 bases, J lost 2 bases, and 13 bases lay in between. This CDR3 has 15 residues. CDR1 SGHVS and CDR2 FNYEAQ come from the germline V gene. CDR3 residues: CASSFLGQPQETQYF. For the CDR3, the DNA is TGTGCCAGCAGCTTTTTAGGACAGCCTCAAGAGACCCAGTACTTC.

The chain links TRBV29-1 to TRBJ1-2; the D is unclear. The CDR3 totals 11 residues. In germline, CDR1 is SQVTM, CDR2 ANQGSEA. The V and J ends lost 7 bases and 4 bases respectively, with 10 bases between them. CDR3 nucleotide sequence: TGCAGCGCGGTATTCAGCTATGGCTACACCTTC. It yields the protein CSAVFSYGYTF.

This chain's CDR3 is CASTQGWGAPYEQYF. The CDR3 DNA follows: TGTGCCAGCACCCAAGGTTGGGGGGCCCCCTACGAGCAGTACTTC. The rearrangement joins TRBV7-8 to TRBJ2-7, with D perhaps matching TRBD1 or TRBD2 (6 bases each). V was pared by 7 bases and J by 2 bases, with 18 bases between. Germline-derived CDR1 and CDR2 are SGHVS and FQNEAQ. The CDR3 spans 15 residues. Full variable domain (missing parts from reference TRBV7-8 and TRBJ2-7): GAGVSQSPRYKVAKRGQDVALRCDPISGHVSLFWYQQALGQGPEFLTYFQNEAQLDKSGLPSDRFFAERPEGSVSTLKIQRTQQEDSAVYLCASTQGWGAPYEQYFGPGTRLTVT.

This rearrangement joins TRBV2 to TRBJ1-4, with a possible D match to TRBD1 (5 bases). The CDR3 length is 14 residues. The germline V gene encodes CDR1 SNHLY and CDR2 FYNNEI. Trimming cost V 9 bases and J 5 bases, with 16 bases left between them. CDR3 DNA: TGTGCCAGTGGGTCGGGGGGGGAGAATGAAAAACTGTTTTTT. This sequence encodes CASGSGGENEKLFF.

CDR3 coding DNA: TGTGCCAGCAGCCCCCAGGTAGCCAAAAACATTCAGTACTTC. Translation: CASSPQVAKNIQYF. The V and J genes are TRBV7-2 and TRBJ2-4; D not certain. CDR3 size: 14 residues. From germline, CDR1 is SGHTA and CDR2 FQGNSA. V lost 5 bases, J lost 0 bases, and 8 bases lay in between.

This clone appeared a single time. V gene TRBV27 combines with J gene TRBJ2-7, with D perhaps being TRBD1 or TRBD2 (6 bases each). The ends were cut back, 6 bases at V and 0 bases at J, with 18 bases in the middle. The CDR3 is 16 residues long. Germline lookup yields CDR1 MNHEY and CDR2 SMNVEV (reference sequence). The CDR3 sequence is CASSPSAGHYSYEQYF. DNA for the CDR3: TGTGCCAGCAGCCCCTCCGCGGGACACTACTCCTACGAGCAGTACTTC.

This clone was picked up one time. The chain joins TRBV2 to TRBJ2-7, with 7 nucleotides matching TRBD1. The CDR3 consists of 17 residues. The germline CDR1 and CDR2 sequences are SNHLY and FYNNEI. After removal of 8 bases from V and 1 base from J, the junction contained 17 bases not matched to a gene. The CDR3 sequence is CASGPPAGRGRSYEQYF. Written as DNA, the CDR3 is TGTGCCAGCGGGCCCCCCGCAGGAAGGGGGCGATCCTACGAGCAGTACTTC.

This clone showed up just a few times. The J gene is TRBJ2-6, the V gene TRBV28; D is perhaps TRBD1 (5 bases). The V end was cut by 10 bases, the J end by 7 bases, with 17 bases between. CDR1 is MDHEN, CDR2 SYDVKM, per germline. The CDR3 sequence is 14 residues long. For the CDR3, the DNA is TGTGCCACTAACCTGCAGGGTAAAGCCAACGTCCTGACTTTC. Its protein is CATNLQGKANVLTF.

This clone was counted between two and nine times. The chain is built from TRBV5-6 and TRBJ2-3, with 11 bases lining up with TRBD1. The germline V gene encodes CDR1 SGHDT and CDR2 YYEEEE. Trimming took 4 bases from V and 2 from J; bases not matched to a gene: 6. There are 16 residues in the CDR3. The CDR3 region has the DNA TGTGCCAGCAGCCTGGGACAGGGGGGCACCACAGATACGCAGTATTTT. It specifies CASSLGQGGTTDTQYF.

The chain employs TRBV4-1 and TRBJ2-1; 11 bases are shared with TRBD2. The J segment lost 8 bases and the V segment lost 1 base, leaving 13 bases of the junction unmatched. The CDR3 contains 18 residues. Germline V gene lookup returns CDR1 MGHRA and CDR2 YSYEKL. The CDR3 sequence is CASSQGNLRLAGGHEQFF. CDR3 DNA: TGCGCCAGCAGCCAAGGAAATCTTAGGCTAGCGGGAGGCCATGAGCAGTTCTTC.

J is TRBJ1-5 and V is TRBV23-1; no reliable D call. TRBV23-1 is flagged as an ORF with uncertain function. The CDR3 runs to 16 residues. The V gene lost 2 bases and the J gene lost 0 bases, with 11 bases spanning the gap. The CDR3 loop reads CASSQGARISNQPQHF. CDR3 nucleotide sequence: TGCGCCAGCAGTCAAGGCGCGAGAATTAGCAATCAGCCCCAGCATTTT.

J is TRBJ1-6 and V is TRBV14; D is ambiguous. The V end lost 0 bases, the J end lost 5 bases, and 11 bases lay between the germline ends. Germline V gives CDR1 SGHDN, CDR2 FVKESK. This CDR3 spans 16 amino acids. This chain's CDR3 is CASSQDRPNHNSPLHF. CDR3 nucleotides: TGTGCCAGCAGCCAAGATCGGCCGAATCATAATTCACCCCTCCACTTT.

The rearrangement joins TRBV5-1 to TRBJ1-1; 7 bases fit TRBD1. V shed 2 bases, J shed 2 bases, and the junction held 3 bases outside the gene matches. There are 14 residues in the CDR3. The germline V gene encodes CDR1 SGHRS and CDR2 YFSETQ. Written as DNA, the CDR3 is TGCGCCAGCAGCTTACAGGGGCAAAACACTGAAGCTTTCTTT. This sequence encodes CASSLQGQNTEAFF.

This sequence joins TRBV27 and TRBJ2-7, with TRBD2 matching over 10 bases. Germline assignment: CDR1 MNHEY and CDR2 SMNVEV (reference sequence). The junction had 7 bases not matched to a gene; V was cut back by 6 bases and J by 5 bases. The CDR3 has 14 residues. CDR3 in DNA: TGTGCCAGCAGGGGTCTAGCGGGAGCGGACGAGCAGTACTTC. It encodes CASRGLAGADEQYF.

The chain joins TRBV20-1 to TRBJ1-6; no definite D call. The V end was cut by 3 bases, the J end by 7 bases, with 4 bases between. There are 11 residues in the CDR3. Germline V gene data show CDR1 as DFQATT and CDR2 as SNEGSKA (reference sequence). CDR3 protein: CSARANSPLHF. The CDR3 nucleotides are TGCAGTGCTAGGGCCAATTCACCCCTCCACTTT.

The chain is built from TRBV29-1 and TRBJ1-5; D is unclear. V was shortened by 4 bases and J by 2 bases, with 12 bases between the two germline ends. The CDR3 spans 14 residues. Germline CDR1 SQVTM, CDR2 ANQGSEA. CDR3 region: CSVGSAGGNQPQHF. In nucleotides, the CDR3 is TGCAGCGTTGGTAGCGCAGGAGGCAATCAGCCCCAGCATTTT.

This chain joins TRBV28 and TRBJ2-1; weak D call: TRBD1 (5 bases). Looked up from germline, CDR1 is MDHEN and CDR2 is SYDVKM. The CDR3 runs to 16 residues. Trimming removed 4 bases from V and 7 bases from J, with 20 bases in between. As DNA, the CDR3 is TGTGCCAGCAGTTCCCACAGGTCAGGTAGCCAAAATGAGCAGTTCTTC. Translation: CASSSHRSGSQNEQFF.

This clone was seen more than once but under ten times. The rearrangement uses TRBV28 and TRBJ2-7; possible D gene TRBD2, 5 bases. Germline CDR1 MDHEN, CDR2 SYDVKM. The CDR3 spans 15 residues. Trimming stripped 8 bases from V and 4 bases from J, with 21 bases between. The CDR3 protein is CASLSPGIGLYEQYF. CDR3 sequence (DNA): TGTGCCAGCCTATCGCCGGGAATAGGGTTATACGAGCAGTACTTC.

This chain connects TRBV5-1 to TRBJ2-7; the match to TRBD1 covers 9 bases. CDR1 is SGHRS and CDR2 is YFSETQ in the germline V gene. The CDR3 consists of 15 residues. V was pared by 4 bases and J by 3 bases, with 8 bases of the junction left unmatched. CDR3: CASSPRTGANYEQYF. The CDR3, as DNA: TGCGCCAGCAGCCCCAGGACAGGGGCTAACTACGAGCAGTACTTC.